These 12 T cell receptor beta chains originate from one sample sequenced in a study of vaccination and CD4 T cells after COVID-19. The sample's treatment: approximately 11-day PBMC culture with coronavirus spike peptide pools or control peptides (ViraFEST assay). The antigens for these receptors are not known. Once obtained from cultured CD4+ T cells, the DNA was sequenced using the Oncomine TCR Beta short-read assay. Via MiXCR, TCRdb re-called the PCR reads, giving one row per CDR3 protein. Of 15,000 to 17,000 distinct CDR3 sequences in the sample, 48% are singletons; the top ten hold more than 15%. This specimen consisted of CD4+ T cells from blood, cultured in vitro, obtained before SARS-CoV-2 vaccination. The origin of the receptors is a human donor who had recovered from COVID-19.

The table lists this clonotype with a few counts. V usage is TRBV24-1 and J usage is TRBJ1-2; D remains unclear. V was pared by 5 bases and J by 3 bases, with 9 bases between. The CDR3 runs to 13 residues. CDR1 and CDR2 from the germline V gene are KGHDR and SFDVKD. The CDR3 DNA sequence: TGTGCCACCAGTGGGGGTTCGGACTATGGCTACACCTTC. As protein: CATSGGSDYGYTF.

V and J are TRBV28 and TRBJ2-2; D is undetermined. Trimming removed 6 bases from V and 4 bases from J, with 9 bases in between. Per the germline V gene, CDR1 is MDHEN and CDR2 is SYDVKM. The CDR3 totals 13 residues. CDR3 residues: CASRRTGTGELFF. DNA of the CDR3: TGTGCCAGCAGACGGACGGGCACCGGGGAGCTGTTTTTT.

The sample holds a few counts of this clonotype. V and J are TRBV19 and TRBJ1-6, with a possible D match to TRBD1 (5 bases). The CDR3 totals 13 residues. The ends were cut back, 3 bases at V and 9 bases at J, with 9 bases in the middle. Per germline, CDR1 LNHDA and CDR2 SQIVND (reference sequence). The CDR3 coding sequence is TGTGCCAGTAGTATGCAGGGTAGTTCACCCCTCCACTTT. The encoded protein is CASSMQGSSPLHF.

The CDR3 spells CASTPTGTGRREQFF. The CDR3 region has the DNA TGTGCCAGCACCCCTACGGGGACAGGGAGAAGGGAGCAGTTCTTC. The rearrangement links TRBV6-1 to TRBJ2-1, with 9 positions matching TRBD1. Germline CDR1 MNHNS, CDR2 SASEGT. The CDR3 length is 15 residues. V shed 7 bases, J shed 10 bases, and the junction held 14 bases outside the gene matches.

This clonotype turned up a few times. V and J are TRBV2 and TRBJ2-7; 8 bases are shared with TRBD1. This CDR3 is 14 amino acids long. From germline, CDR1 is SNHLY and CDR2 FYNNEI. The ends lost 8 bases at V and 3 bases at J; junction bases unmatched: 9. This CDR3 is CASAGQGSDYEQYF. CDR3 DNA sequence: TGTGCCAGCGCAGGACAGGGAAGCGACTACGAGCAGTACTTC.

The gene calls are TRBV5-4 and TRBJ2-3; 8 bases match TRBD2. The CDR3 sequence is 15 residues long. From germline, CDR1 is SGHNT and CDR2 YYREEE (reference sequence). Trimming took 4 bases from V and 5 from J; bases not matched to a gene: 9. The DNA for the CDR3 is TGTGCCAGCAGCCAACAGCGGGAGAAGGGAGATACGCAGTATTTT. This codes for CASSQQREKGDTQYF. Full variable domain (missing parts from reference TRBV5-4 and TRBJ2-3): ETGVTQSPTHLIKTRGQQVTLRCSSQSGHNTVSWYQQALGQGPQFIFQYYREEENGRGNFPPRFSGLQFPNYSSELNVNALELDDSALYLCASSQQREKGDTQYFGPGTRLTVL.

The rearrangement links TRBV20-1 to TRBJ2-1; a possible D gene is TRBD2 (6 bases). Looked up from germline, CDR1 is DFQATT and CDR2 is SNEGSKA (reference sequence). This CDR3 region has 14 residues. The V end lost 3 bases, the J end lost 5 bases, and 14 bases lay between the germline ends. CDR3 amino acids: CSASLSAGNNEQFF. CDR3 sequence (DNA): TGCAGTGCTAGCCTGTCGGCGGGAAACAATGAGCAGTTCTTC.

This clonotype has only one observation. The junction does not match germline at one end; this may be a read error. This rearrangement joins TRBV20-1 to TRBJ2-2; 8 bases fit TRBD2. The CDR3 runs to 13 residues. The V gene's germline CDR1 is DFQATT and CDR2 SNEGSKA (reference sequence). CDR3 region: CGALGLAGGELFF. The CDR3 DNA reads TGCGGTGCTCTCGGACTAGCAGGCGGGGAGCTGTTTTTT.

The chain employs TRBV6-5 and TRBJ2-1; D gene unclear. Per the germline V gene, CDR1 is MNHEY and CDR2 is SVGAGI. The CDR3 totals 13 residues. With 0 bases removed from V and 5 bases from J, the gap between germline ends came to 5 bases. CDR3 sequence (DNA): TGTGCCAGCAGTTACTCGTGGAACAATGAGCAGTTCTTC. It codes for CASSYSWNNEQFF.

In this sample, this clonotype turned up a few times. This chain connects TRBV20-1 to TRBJ2-7; TRBD2 matches 10 bases. V lost 0 bases to trimming and J lost 0 bases; unmatched junction nucleotides: 5. This CDR3 spans 16 amino acids. CDR1 DFQATT and CDR2 SNEGSKA come from the germline V gene (reference sequence). CDR3 residues: CSARDLAGVHSYEQYF. The CDR3 nucleotides are TGCAGTGCTAGAGATCTAGCGGGAGTTCACTCCTACGAGCAGTACTTC.

The chain uses TRBV12-3 or TRBV12-4 and TRBJ2-3, with 14 bases identical to TRBD2. The V and J ends lost 5 bases and 5 bases, in that order; junction bases with no gene match: 9. CDR3 length: 17 residues. Written as DNA, the CDR3 is TGTGCCAGCAGTCCACGGACTAGCGGGGGGTGGGGAGATACGCAGTATTTT. Its protein product is CASSPRTSGGWGDTQYF.

The chain employs TRBV6-2 or TRBV6-3 and TRBJ1-1; D is possibly TRBD1 (5 bases). CDR1 and CDR2 (germline): MNHEY, SVGEGT. V was trimmed by 0 bases and J by 8 bases, leaving 10 bases between them. The CDR3 is 13 residues long. The CDR3 here is CASSYSLRTEAFF. Written as DNA, the CDR3 is TGTGCCAGCAGTTACTCACTTCGGACAGAAGCTTTCTTT.